This T cell receptor (beta chain) was observed in a study of T cells in Graves' hyperthyroidism and ophthalmopathy. PBMCs were obtained from 9.5 to 10 ml fresh peripheral blood. TCR beta CDR3 regions were amplified from RNA. An initial round of RT-PCR targeting the TCR CDR3 relied on the HTBI primer set. One entry per CDR3 protein results from TCRdb running MiXCR on the multiplex PCR reads. There are 530,000 or so distinct CDR3 sequences in the sample; around 22% occur only once, and about 10% lies in the top ten. This clonotype occurred a few times. This CDR3 comprises 15 residues. V was cut by 5 bases and J by 5 bases, with 16 bases left in between.

The V gene is TRBV12-3 or TRBV12-4, the J gene TRBJ1-5; a possible D gene is TRBD1 (6 bases). The clonotype originates from a woman younger than 45 with Graves' ophthalmopathy. The sequenced sample was blood. The CDR3 spells CASSDRRGEYQPQHF. The CDR3 DNA is TGTGCCAGCAGTGACCGTAGGGGGGAATATCAGCCCCAGCATTTT.